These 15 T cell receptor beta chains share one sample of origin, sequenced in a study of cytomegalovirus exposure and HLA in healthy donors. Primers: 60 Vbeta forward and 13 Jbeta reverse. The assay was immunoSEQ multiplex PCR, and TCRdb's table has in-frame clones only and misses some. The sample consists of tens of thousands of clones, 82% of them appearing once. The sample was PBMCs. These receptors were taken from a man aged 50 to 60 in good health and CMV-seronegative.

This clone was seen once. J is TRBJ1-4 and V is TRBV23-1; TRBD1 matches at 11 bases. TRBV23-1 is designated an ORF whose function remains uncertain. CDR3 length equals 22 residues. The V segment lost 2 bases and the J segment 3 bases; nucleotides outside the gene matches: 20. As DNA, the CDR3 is TGCGCCAGCAGTCAAACCCCGAAAGGACAGGGGGCGGGGGAGGTAGCTAATGAAAAACTGTTTTTT. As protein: CASSQTPKGQGAGEVANEKLFF.

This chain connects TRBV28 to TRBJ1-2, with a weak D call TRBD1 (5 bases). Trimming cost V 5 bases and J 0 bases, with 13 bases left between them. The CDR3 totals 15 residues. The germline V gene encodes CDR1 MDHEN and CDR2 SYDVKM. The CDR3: CASSAAGGANYGYTF. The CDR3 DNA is TGTGCCAGCAGTGCCGCGGGGGGAGCTAACTATGGCTACACCTTC.

The CDR3 here is CASSPREGNQPQHF. In DNA form, the CDR3 reads TGTGCCAGCAGTCCCAGGGAGGGAAATCAGCCCCAGCATTTT. This sequence joins TRBV6-5 and TRBJ1-5; possible D gene TRBD1, 5 bases. Trimming removed 5 bases from V and 4 bases from J, with 12 bases in between. The CDR3 sequence is 14 residues long. Germline loops: CDR1 MNHEY, CDR2 SVGAGI.

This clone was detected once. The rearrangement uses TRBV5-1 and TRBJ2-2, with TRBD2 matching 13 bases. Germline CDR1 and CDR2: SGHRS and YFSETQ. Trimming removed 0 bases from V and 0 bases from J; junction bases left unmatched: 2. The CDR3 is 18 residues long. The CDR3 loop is CASSLGGLAGTNTGELFF. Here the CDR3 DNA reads TGCGCCAGCAGCTTGGGGGGACTAGCGGGGACGAACACCGGGGAGCTGTTTTTT.

This chain's CDR3 is CASSLQGAGGNTIYF. CDR3 in DNA: TGTGCCAGCAGTCTACAGGGGGCTGGTGGAAACACCATATATTTT. The V gene is TRBV2, the J gene TRBJ1-3; 9 bases are a match to TRBD1. The CDR3 extends over 15 amino acids. Losses at the gene ends were 5 bases for V and 3 bases for J; bases not matched to a gene: 5. Germline CDR1 reads SNHLY; CDR2 reads FYNNEI.

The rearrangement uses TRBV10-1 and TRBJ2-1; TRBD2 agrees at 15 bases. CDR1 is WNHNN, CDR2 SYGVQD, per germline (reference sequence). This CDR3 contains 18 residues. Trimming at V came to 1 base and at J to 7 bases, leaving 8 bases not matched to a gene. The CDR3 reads CASSEFGLAGGPRNEQFF. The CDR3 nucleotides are TGCGCCAGCAGTGAGTTCGGACTAGCGGGAGGGCCAAGGAATGAGCAGTTCTTC.

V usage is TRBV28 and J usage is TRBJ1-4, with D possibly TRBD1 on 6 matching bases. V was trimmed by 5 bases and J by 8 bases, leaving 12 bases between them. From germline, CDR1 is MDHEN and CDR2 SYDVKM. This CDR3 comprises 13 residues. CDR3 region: CASSPPDREKLFF. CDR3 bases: TGTGCCAGCAGTCCGCCGGACAGAGAAAAACTGTTTTTT. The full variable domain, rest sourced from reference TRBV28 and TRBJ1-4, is DVKVTQSSRYLVKRTGEKVFLECVQDMDHENMFWYRQDPGLGLRLIYFSYDVKMKEKGDIPEGYSVSREKKERFSLILESASTNQTSMYLCASSPPDREKLFFGSGTQLSVL.

The CDR3 region is CASSKPGLAGGSSYEQYF. The CDR3 DNA reads TGTGCCAGCAGCAAGCCGGGACTAGCGGGGGGGAGCTCCTACGAGCAGTACTTC. The V call is TRBV7-2, the J call TRBJ2-7, with 16 bases lining up with TRBD2. The CDR3 length is 18 residues. In germline, CDR1 is SGHTA, CDR2 FQGNSA. J was trimmed by 0 bases and V by 5 bases; bases with no gene match: 7.

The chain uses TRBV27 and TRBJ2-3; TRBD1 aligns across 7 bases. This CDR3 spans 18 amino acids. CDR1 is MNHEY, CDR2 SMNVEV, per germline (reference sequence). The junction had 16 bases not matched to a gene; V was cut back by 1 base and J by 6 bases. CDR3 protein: CASSLWPRDRRTGDTQYF. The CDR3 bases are TGTGCCAGCAGTTTATGGCCCCGGGACAGACGAACGGGGGATACGCAGTATTTT.

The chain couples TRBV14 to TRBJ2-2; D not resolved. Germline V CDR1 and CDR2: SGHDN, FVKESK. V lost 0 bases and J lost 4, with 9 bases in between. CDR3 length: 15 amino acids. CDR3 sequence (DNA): TGTGCCAGCAGCCAAGAGCTGAGCCGCACCGGGGAGCTGTTTTTT. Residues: CASSQELSRTGELFF.

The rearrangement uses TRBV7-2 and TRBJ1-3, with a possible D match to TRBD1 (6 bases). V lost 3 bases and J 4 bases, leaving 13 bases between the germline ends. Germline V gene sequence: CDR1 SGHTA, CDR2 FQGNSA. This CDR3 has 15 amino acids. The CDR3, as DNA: TGTGCCAGCAGCTTCATCAGGGGTCAGGGAAACACCATATATTTT. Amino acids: CASSFIRGQGNTIYF. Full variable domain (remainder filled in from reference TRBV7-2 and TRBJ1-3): GAGVSQSPSNKVTEKGKDVELRCDPISGHTALYWYRQSLGQGLEFLIYFQGNSAPDKSGLPSDRFSAERTGGSVSTLTIQRTQQEDSAVYLCASSFIRGQGNTIYFGEGSWLTVV.

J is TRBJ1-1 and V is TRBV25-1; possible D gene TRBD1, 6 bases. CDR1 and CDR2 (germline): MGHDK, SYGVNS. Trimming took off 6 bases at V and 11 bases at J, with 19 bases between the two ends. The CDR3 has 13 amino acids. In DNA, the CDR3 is TGTGCCAGCAGGTTGGACAGAGACAAGGTTGCTTTCTTT. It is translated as CASRLDRDKVAFF.

CDR3 nucleotides: TGCAGCGGCGTCCTTACTGAAGCTTTCTTT. Translated, it gives CSGVLTEAFF. The V and J genes are TRBV29-1 and TRBJ1-1; D gene ambiguous. The V gene's germline CDR1 is SQVTM and CDR2 ANQGSEA. CDR3 length: 10 residues. Trimming shortened V by 7 bases and J by 5 bases, and 8 bases separated the two germline ends.

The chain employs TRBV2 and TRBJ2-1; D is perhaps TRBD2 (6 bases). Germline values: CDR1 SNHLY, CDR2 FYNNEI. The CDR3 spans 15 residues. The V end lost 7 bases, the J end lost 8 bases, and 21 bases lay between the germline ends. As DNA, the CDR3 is TGTGCCAGCACCCCGGGACTGCCGGGGGTGGATGAGCAGTTCTTC. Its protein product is CASTPGLPGVDEQFF.

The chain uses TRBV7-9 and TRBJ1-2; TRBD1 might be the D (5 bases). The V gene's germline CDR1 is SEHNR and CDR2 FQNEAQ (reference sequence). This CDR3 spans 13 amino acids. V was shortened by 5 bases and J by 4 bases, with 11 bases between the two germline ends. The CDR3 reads CASSQAGLYGYTF. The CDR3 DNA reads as TGTGCCAGCAGCCAAGCGGGGCTCTATGGCTACACCTTC.